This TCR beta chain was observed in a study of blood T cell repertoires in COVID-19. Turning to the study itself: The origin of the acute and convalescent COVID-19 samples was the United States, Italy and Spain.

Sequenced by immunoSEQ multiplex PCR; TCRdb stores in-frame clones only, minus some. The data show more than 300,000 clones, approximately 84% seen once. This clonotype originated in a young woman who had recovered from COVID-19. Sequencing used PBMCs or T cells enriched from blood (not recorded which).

CDR3 protein: CASRTQLTDSYGYTF. The CDR3 DNA sequence: TGTGCCAGCAGAACCCAACTAACGGACAGCTATGGCTACACCTTC. V usage is TRBV2 and J usage is TRBJ1-2, with D perhaps matching TRBD1 (6 bases). Germline V lookup: CDR1 SNHLY, CDR2 FYNNEI. Trimming pared 6 bases from V and 4 bases from J, leaving 18 bases between. The CDR3 contains 15 residues.